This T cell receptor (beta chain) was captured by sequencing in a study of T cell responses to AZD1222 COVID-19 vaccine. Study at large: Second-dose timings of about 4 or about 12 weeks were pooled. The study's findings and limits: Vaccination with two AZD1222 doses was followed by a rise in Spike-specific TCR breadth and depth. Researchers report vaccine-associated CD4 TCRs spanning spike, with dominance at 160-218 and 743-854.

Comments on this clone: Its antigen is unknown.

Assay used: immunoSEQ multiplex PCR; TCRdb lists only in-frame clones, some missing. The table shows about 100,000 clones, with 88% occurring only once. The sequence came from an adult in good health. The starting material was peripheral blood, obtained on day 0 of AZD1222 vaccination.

The CDR3 DNA reads as TGTGCCAGCAGCGTCGATTTAAGGAACACTGAAGCTTTCTTT. Residues: CASSVDLRNTEAFF. The chain joins TRBV9 to TRBJ1-1; no clear D gene. The germline V gene encodes CDR1 SGDLS and CDR2 YYNGEE. V gave up 2 bases and J gave up 1 base, with 9 bases separating them. This CDR3 comprises 14 residues. The variable domain in full, completed from reference TRBV9 and TRBJ1-1, reads DSGVTQTPKHLITATGQRVTLRCSPRSGDLSVYWYQQSLDQGLQFLIQYYNGEERAKGNILERFSAQQFPDLHSELNLSSLELGDSALYFCASSVDLRNTEAFFGQGTRLTVV.